These T cell receptor beta chains were read from a single sample in a study of T cell responses to AZD1222 COVID-19 vaccine. TCRdb keeps only in-frame clones here, not all; method: immunoSEQ multiplex PCR. Of more than 140,000 clones listed, about 90% were seen once; the top ten hold 5%. The sample here was peripheral blood, taken on day 0 of AZD1222 vaccination. Receptor source: an adult in good health. Each CDR3 is given with its conserved first and last residue. D genes are given only for firm matches. For some rows the clone size is stated as once, few or many, or as a class when expanded; others skip it.

j_call | v_call | clone_size | d_call | cdr3_aa | cdr3_nt
TRBJ1-3 | TRBV19 | once | NA | CASSISGSISGNTIYF | TGTGCCAGTAGTATAAGTGGATCGATCTCTGGAAACACCATATATTTT
TRBJ2-7 | TRBV18 | NA | TRBD2 | CASSPGLAGDKSEQYF | TGTGCCAGCTCACCAGGGCTAGCGGGAGATAAGAGCGAGCAGTACTTC
TRBJ1-2 | TRBV21-1 | NA | NA | CASSKYNRRPPNINYGYTF | TGTGCCAGCAGCAAATATAACAGGCGGCCCCCGAACATTAACTATGGCTACACCTTC
TRBJ1-1 | TRBV5-1 | once | NA | CASFTAPGDTEAFF | TGCGCCAGCTTTACAGCACCGGGGGACACTGAAGCTTTCTTT
TRBJ1-4 | TRBV7-9 | once | TRBD1 | CASSRRRDRDSTNEKLFF | TGTGCCAGCAGCCGACGCCGGGACAGGGATTCAACTAATGAAAAACTGTTTTTT
TRBJ2-1 | TRBV7-9 | few | TRBD2 | CASSLSGSSYNEQFF | TGTGCCAGCAGCTTAAGCGGGAGCTCCTACAATGAGCAGTTCTTC
TRBJ1-3 | TRBV9 | NA | TRBD1 | CASSLTSGDRGQTFSGNTIYF | TGTGCCAGCAGCCTTACTTCGGGGGACAGGGGACAAACCTTCTCTGGAAACACCATATATTTT
TRBJ2-1 | TRBV19 | NA | NA | CASSMGGANEQFF | TGTGCCAGTAGTATGGGGGGAGCAAATGAGCAGTTCTTC
TRBJ1-4 | TRBV5-5 | NA | TRBD1 | CASSLVGQGRHNEKLFF | TGTGCCAGCAGCTTGGTGGGACAGGGGCGCCATAATGAAAAACTGTTTTTT
TRBJ1-2 | TRBV30 | NA | NA | CAWSGAGDPYGYTF | TGTGCCTGGAGTGGGGCAGGAGACCCCTATGGCTACACCTTC
TRBJ2-7 | TRBV13 | NA | TRBD2 | CASSLRMIGLAGGDEQYF | TGTGCCAGCAGCTTACGTATGATCGGACTAGCGGGAGGAGACGAGCAGTACTTC
TRBJ1-6 | TRBV5-1 | few | NA | CASSLLADNSPLHF | TGCGCCAGCAGCTTGTTAGCAGATAATTCACCCCTCCACTTT
TRBJ2-7 | TRBV7-9 | NA | TRBD2 | CASSPYGTSGRWYEQYF | TGTGCCAGCAGCCCTTACGGTACTAGCGGGAGATGGTACGAGCAGTACTTC
TRBJ2-7 | TRBV9 | NA | NA | CASSPPSSGTEPYEQYF | TGTGCCAGCAGCCCCCCCTCTTCCGGGACGGAGCCCTACGAGCAGTACTTC
TRBJ2-5 | TRBV18 | NA | NA | CASSLSEGETQYF | TGTGCCAGCTCACTATCGGAAGGGGAGACCCAGTACTTC
TRBJ1-4 | TRBV27 | NA | NA | CASSFGPRDEKLFF | TGTGCCAGCAGTTTCGGCCCACGGGATGAAAAACTGTTTTTT
TRBJ2-7 | TRBV19 | NA | TRBD1 | CASSKDRGVYEQYF | TGTGCCAGTAGTAAAGACAGGGGGGTCTACGAGCAGTACTTC
TRBJ1-2 | TRBV6-2/TRBV6-3 | NA | NA | CASSRGNYGYTF | TGTGCCAGCAGTCGGGGGAACTATGGCTACACCTTC
TRBJ2-5 | TRBV28 | NA | NA | CASSFPSSGAGETQYF | TGTGCCAGCAGTTTTCCCTCGAGTGGGGCAGGGGAGACCCAGTACTTC